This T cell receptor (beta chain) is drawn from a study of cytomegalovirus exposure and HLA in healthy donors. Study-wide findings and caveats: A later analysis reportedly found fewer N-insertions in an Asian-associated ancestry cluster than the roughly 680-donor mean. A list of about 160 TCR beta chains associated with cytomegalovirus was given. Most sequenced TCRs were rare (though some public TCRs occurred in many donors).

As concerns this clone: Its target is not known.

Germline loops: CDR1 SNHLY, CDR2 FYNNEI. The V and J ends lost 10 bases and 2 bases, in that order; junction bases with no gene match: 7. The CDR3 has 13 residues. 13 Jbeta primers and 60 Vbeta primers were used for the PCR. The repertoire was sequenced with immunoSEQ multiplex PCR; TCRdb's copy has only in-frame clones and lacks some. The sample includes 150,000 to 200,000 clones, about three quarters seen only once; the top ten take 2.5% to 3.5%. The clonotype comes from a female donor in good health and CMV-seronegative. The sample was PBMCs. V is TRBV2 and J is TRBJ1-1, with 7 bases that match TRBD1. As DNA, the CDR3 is TGTGCCAACACCGGGACAGCTAACACTGAAGCTTTCTTT. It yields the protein CANTGTANTEAFF.